This T cell receptor (beta chain) derives from a study of technical replicates of blood from several donors. Germline CDR1 reads SGHRS; CDR2 reads YFSETQ. This CDR3 is 14 amino acids long. V shed 2 bases, J shed 9 bases, and the junction held 7 bases outside the gene matches. Profiled with immunoSEQ multiplex PCR; TCRdb holds only in-frame clones, not every one. Of some 60,000 clones in the sample, roughly nine tenths were seen once. Sequenced sample: PBMCs. The clonotype was recovered from a human donor in good health. Some clones in this sample may be carry-over from other donors' samples. The V and J genes are TRBV5-1 and TRBJ2-1; TRBD1 matches 8 bases. The CDR3 loop reads CASSFRAGGPEQFF. CDR3 DNA sequence: TGCGCCAGCAGCTTTAGGGCAGGGGGCCCTGAGCAGTTCTTC.